These 7 T cell receptor beta chains were sequenced from one sample in a study of CD8 T cells in Susac syndrome. With random hexamers, about 0.5 to 1 ug RNA was reverse transcribed. TCRdb used MiXCR to reprocess the immunoSEQ multiplex PCR reads, holding one entry per CDR3 protein. The table lists under 200,000 distinct CDR3 sequences, about 94% of them singletons. What was sequenced was CD4+ T cells from PBMCs. The receptors stem from a human donor in good health.

The chain recombines TRBV6-2 or TRBV6-3 with TRBJ2-7, with D possibly matching TRBD2 (6 bases). The CDR3 consists of 16 residues. V was cut by 4 bases and J by 0 bases, with 16 bases left in between. Germline values: CDR1 MNHEY, CDR2 SVGEGT. The CDR3 nucleotides are TGTGCCAGCAGTTCGGTCGGGCGGGACGGCTCCTACGAGCAGTACTTC. As protein: CASSSVGRDGSYEQYF.

V usage is TRBV2 and J usage is TRBJ2-3; D could derive from TRBD1 or TRBD2 (5 bases each). Trimming took 7 bases from V and 9 from J, leaving 11 bases between them. CDR1 is SNHLY and CDR2 is FYNNEI in the germline V gene. The CDR3 covers 11 residues. This CDR3 is CASTSEGTQYF. CDR3 in DNA: TGTGCCAGCACCTCTGAGGGGACGCAGTATTTT.

This clonotype was counted only a few times. This sequence joins TRBV4-3 and TRBJ1-1; D unresolved. V was trimmed by 0 bases and J by 8 bases, leaving 10 bases between them. The CDR3 extends over 13 amino acids. Germline CDR1 and CDR2: LGHNA and YSLEER. CDR3 in amino acids: CASSQDLDREAFF. The CDR3, as DNA: TGCGCCAGCAGCCAAGATTTAGACCGCGAAGCTTTCTTT.

The chain links TRBV5-1 to TRBJ2-5; D ambiguous. The CDR3 has 14 residues. Trimming cost V 0 bases and J 2 bases, with 8 bases left between them. The germline V gene has CDR1 SGHRS and CDR2 YFSETQ. DNA of the CDR3: TGCGCCAGCAGCTTGGTCCCCCCACAAGAGACCCAGTACTTC. Amino acids: CASSLVPPQETQYF.

This clonotype was counted a single time. The J gene is TRBJ2-6, the V gene TRBV6-2 or TRBV6-3; D is unresolved. The CDR3 length is 13 residues. Germline V gene data show CDR1 as MNHEY and CDR2 as SVGEGT. Trimming stripped 5 bases from V and 0 bases from J, with 2 bases between. The CDR3 bases are TGTGCCAGCAGTGCCTCTGGGGCCAACGTCCTGACTTTC. Amino acids: CASSASGANVLTF.

The rearrangement links TRBV30 to TRBJ1-5, with D hard to call. Trimming removed 1 base at V and 4 bases at J, with 8 bases between. Germline V gene lookup returns CDR1 GTSNPN and CDR2 SVGIG (reference sequence). This CDR3 contains 13 residues. The CDR3: CAWSGGRNQPQHF. CDR3 coding DNA: TGTGCCTGGAGTGGGGGAAGGAATCAGCCCCAGCATTTT.

Points on this clonotype: Germline is not matched at one junction end, which may reflect a read error. V gene TRBV29-1 combines with J gene TRBJ1-2; no definite D call. The CDR3 has 9 amino acids. The germline V gene encodes CDR1 SQVTM and CDR2 ANQGSEA. The CDR3 spells CSVEDAAPF. In DNA, the CDR3 is TGCAGCGTTGAAGATGCGGCACCCTTC.